One TCR beta chain is described in this entry. Its antigen is currently unknown. V was trimmed by 3 bases and J by 14 bases, leaving 13 bases between them. The CDR3 extends over 12 amino acids. Germline assignment: CDR1 MDHEN and CDR2 SYDVKM. These data are taken from a study of T cell responses to AZD1222 COVID-19 vaccine. Regarding the study as a whole: Seropositive AZD1222 recipients at baseline numbered only 6 or 7. Across spike, vaccine-associated CD4 TCRs were found, dominant at 160-218 and 743-854. Repertoire samples came only from after the peak T cell response.

The repertoire was sequenced with immunoSEQ multiplex PCR; TCRdb's copy has only in-frame clones and lacks some. The sample has roughly 97,000 clones; over 90% are singletons. The input for sequencing was peripheral blood, taken on day 0 of AZD1222 vaccination. This chain uses TRBV28 with TRBJ1-4; D is uncertain. The source of this sequence is an adult in good health. The CDR3 DNA reads TGTGCCAGCAGTTTCGGAGGAGAGCCGCTGTTTTTT. This translates into CASSFGGEPLFF.